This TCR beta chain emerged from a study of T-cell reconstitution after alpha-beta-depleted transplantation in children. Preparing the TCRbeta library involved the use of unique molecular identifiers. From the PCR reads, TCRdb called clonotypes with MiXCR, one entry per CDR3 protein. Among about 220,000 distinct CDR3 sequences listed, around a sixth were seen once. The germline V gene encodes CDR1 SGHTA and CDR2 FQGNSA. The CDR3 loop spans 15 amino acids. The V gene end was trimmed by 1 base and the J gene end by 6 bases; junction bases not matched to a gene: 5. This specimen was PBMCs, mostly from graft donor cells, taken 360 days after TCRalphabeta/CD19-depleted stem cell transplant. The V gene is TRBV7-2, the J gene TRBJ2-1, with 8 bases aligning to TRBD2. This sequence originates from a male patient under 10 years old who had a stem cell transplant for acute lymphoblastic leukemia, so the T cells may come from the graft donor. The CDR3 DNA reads TGTGCCAGCAGCTTAGTAGCGGGGTCTGGCAATGAGCAGTTCTTC. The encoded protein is CASSLVAGSGNEQFF.